Listed here are 2 T cell receptor beta chains from one sample, sequenced in a study of shared clonotypes between healthy human individuals. The method was immunoSEQ multiplex PCR; TCRdb's version includes in-frame clones alone and lacks a portion of them. In the table there are roughly 640,000 clones, 74% of which are singletons. What was sequenced was memory CD4+ T cells sorted from blood. This sample's subset: CD45RA-negative fraction. These receptors came from a woman aged 25 to 39 in good health.

The sample holds one count of this clone. The CDR3 coding sequence is TGTGCCAGCAGCTCTGGCCGGGACAGGGGCCTGCATGGCTACACCTTC. Its translation: CASSSGRDRGLHGYTF. The chain couples TRBV5-6 to TRBJ1-2; TRBD1 matches 10 bases. The CDR3 is 16 amino acids. Germline V gives CDR1 SGHDT, CDR2 YYEEEE. V was clipped by 3 bases and J by 6 bases; unmatched bases: 11. Variable domain in full (rest from reference TRBV5-6 and TRBJ1-2): DAGVTQSPTHLIKTRGQQVTLRCSPKSGHDTVSWYQQALGQGPQFIFQYYEEEERQRGNFPDRFSGHQFPNYSSELNVNALLLGDSALYLCASSSGRDRGLHGYTFGSGTRLTVV.

This chain uses TRBV7-2 with TRBJ2-1; 12 nucleotides match TRBD2. Trimming at V came to 4 bases and at J to 6 bases, leaving 13 bases not matched to a gene. CDR3 length: 18 residues. CDR1 SGHTA and CDR2 FQGNSA come from the germline V gene. CDR3 coding DNA: TGTGCCAGCAGCTCCCGCCCACCGGGACTAGCGGGTTCCAATGAGCAGTTCTTC. It yields the protein CASSSRPPGLAGSNEQFF.